Listed here are 14 T cell receptor beta chains from one sample, sequenced in a study of blood T cell repertoires in COVID-19. Generated by immunoSEQ multiplex PCR, the TCRdb table keeps only in-frame clones and is missing some. This table holds roughly 220,000 clones, about 87% found once. The sequenced sample consisted of PBMCs or T cells enriched from blood (not recorded which). Source of these receptors: a woman aged 25 to 39 who had recovered from COVID-19.

The V call is TRBV7-9, the J call TRBJ1-4; D might be TRBD1 (6 bases). V lost 5 bases to trimming and J lost 4 bases, with 17 bases between them. From germline, CDR1 is SEHNR and CDR2 FQNEAQ (reference sequence). The CDR3 covers 16 residues. The CDR3 DNA reads TGTGCCAGCAGCGCCACGGACAGCCACCTTAATGAAAAACTGTTTTTT. Translating gives CASSATDSHLNEKLFF.

The genes are TRBV19 and TRBJ1-2, with 8 bases aligning to TRBD1. The CDR3 consists of 14 residues. Germline V CDR1 and CDR2: LNHDA, SQIVND (reference sequence). V gave up 3 bases and J gave up 2 bases; unmatched junction bases: 2. CDR3 loop: CASSMTGVNYGYTF. The CDR3, as DNA: TGTGCCAGTAGTATGACAGGGGTCAACTATGGCTACACCTTC.

The chain carries TRBV14 and TRBJ1-3; D perhaps matches TRBD1 (6 bases). Germline-derived CDR1 and CDR2 are SGHDN and FVKESK. Trimming took 4 bases from V and 0 from J, leaving 16 bases between them. CDR3 size: 17 residues. In DNA form, the CDR3 reads TGTGCCAGCAGCCGAATGGACAGTTCAAGCTCTGGAAACACCATATATTTT. It is translated as CASSRMDSSSSGNTIYF.

The CDR3 nucleotides are TGTGCCAGCAGTTTACGGGGTAGTGGCTACACCTTC. This gives the protein CASSLRGSGYTF. J is TRBJ1-2 and V is TRBV27, with no clear D. Germline V gene data show CDR1 as MNHEY and CDR2 as SMNVEV (reference sequence). V lost 2 bases, J lost 7 bases, and 8 bases lay in between. The CDR3 runs 12 residues.

This clone has more than one count but fewer than ten. V usage is TRBV6-5 and J usage is TRBJ1-1; D not certain. The germline V gene has CDR1 MNHEY and CDR2 SVGAGI. With 6 bases removed from V and 4 bases from J, the gap between germline ends came to 12 bases. The length of the CDR3 is 13 residues. The CDR3 DNA is TGTGCCAGCAGCCGACGGGAGGGCACTGAAGCTTTCTTT. Protein product: CASSRREGTEAFF.

The V call is TRBV7-6, the J call TRBJ2-7; D remains unclear. Germline assignment: CDR1 SGHVS and CDR2 FNYEAQ. V gave up 0 bases and J gave up 3 bases, with 12 bases separating them. The CDR3 contains 15 residues. The CDR3 coding sequence is TGTGCCAGCAGCTTAGCGAGCCAGGTGGGCTACGAGCAGTACTTC. This encodes CASSLASQVGYEQYF.

CDR3 coding DNA: TGTGCCACCAGCCTTAGAGCTGCGGTCTCTGGAAACACCATATATTTT. Translating it yields CATSLRAAVSGNTIYF. V gene TRBV15 combines with J gene TRBJ1-3; D is unresolved. Germline V CDR1 and CDR2: LNHNV, YYDKDF (reference sequence). This CDR3 comprises 16 residues. Trimming removed 5 bases at V and 0 bases at J, with 14 bases between.

V is TRBV13 and J is TRBJ2-3, with 9 bases fitting TRBD2. Trimming at V came to 2 bases and at J to 5 bases, leaving 11 bases not matched to a gene. This CDR3 has 17 amino acids. Per the germline V gene, CDR1 is PRHDT and CDR2 is FYEKMQ (reference sequence). CDR3 amino acids: CASSLMGLAGREDTQYF. In DNA, the CDR3 is TGTGCCAGCAGCTTAATGGGTCTAGCGGGGCGGGAAGATACGCAGTATTTT.

The chain uses TRBV3-1 (or the pseudogene TRBV3-2) and TRBJ2-1; 14 positions match TRBD2. Germline V gene sequence: CDR1 LGHDT, CDR2 YNNKEL (reference sequence). This CDR3 comprises 14 residues. With 5 bases clipped from V and 8 bases from J, the junction kept 2 bases outside the gene matches. Written as DNA, the CDR3 is TGTGCCAGCAGCGAGGGACTAGCGGGGGATGAGCAGTTCTTC. This codes for CASSEGLAGDEQFF.

The rearrangement links TRBV18 to TRBJ2-4; perhaps TRBD1 as D (6 bases). Trimming pared 8 bases from V and 1 base from J, leaving 12 bases between. The CDR3 runs 14 residues. Germline CDR1 and CDR2: KGHSH and LQKENI. CDR3 loop: CASIQGRAKNIQYF. The CDR3 DNA reads TGTGCCAGCATTCAGGGGCGTGCCAAAAACATTCAGTACTTC.

The CDR3 is CASSLQGTGGNEQFF. As DNA, the CDR3 is TGTGCCAGCAGCCTACAGGGGACAGGGGGCAATGAGCAGTTCTTC. The chain has TRBV7-9 and TRBJ2-1; 11 positions match TRBD1. CDR3 size: 15 residues. Per germline, CDR1 SEHNR and CDR2 FQNEAQ (reference sequence). V trimming: 5 bases; J trimming: 6 bases; junction bases outside the gene matches: 6.

The V call is TRBV7-9, the J call TRBJ2-7, with 12 bases that match TRBD2. Germline CDR1 SEHNR, CDR2 FQNEAQ (reference sequence). The CDR3 extends over 16 amino acids. Trimming cost V 1 base and J 4 bases; bases outside gene matches: 5. The CDR3 sequence: CASSLDASGGAYEQYF. The CDR3 DNA sequence: TGTGCCAGCAGCTTAGATGCTAGCGGGGGGGCTTACGAGCAGTACTTC.

This clone was found once. The chain combines TRBV2 with TRBJ2-5; 12 positions agree with TRBD2. Per the germline V gene, CDR1 is SNHLY and CDR2 is FYNNEI. The CDR3 consists of 14 residues. With 7 bases clipped from V and 5 bases from J, the junction kept 5 bases outside the gene matches. CDR3 loop: CASNNLAGGETQYF. CDR3 DNA: TGTGCCAGCAATAACCTAGCGGGGGGGGAGACCCAGTACTTC.

J is TRBJ1-2 and V is TRBV7-3; 7 bases align to TRBD1. Per the germline V gene, CDR1 is SGHTA and CDR2 is FQGTGA. The CDR3 runs 17 residues. Losses at the gene ends were 0 bases for V and 8 bases for J; bases not matched to a gene: 15. The CDR3 nucleotides read TGTGCCAGCAGCTTAACGAATAAAGGGACAGATGTTAGCGGCTACACCTTC. Translated: CASSLTNKGTDVSGYTF.